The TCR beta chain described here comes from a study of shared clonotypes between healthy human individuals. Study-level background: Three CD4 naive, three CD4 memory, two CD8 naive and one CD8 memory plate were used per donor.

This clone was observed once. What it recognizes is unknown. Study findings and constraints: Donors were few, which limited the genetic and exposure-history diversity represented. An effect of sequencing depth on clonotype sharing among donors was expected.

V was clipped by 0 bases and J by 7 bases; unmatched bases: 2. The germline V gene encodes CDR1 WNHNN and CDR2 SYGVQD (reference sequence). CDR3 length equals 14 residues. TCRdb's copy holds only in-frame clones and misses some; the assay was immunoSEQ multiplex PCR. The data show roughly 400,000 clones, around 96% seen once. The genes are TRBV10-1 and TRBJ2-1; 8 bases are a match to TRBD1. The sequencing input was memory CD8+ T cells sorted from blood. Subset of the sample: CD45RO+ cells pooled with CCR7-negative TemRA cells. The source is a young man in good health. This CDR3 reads CASSESDRGNEQFF. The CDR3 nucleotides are TGCGCCAGCAGTGAGTCTGACAGGGGAAATGAGCAGTTCTTC.